This T cell receptor beta chain was observed in a study of PD-1 blockade in classical Hodgkin lymphoma. Germline V lookup: CDR1 SGHRS, CDR2 YFSETQ. V lost 4 bases to trimming and J lost 5 bases, with 13 bases between them. The CDR3 is 13 amino acids. Following autologous stem cell transplantation, relapse occurred in every patient, and exposure to brentuximab vedotin varied. The method was immunoSEQ multiplex PCR; TCRdb's version includes in-frame clones alone and lacks a portion of them. The table shows about 97,000 clones, with roughly 88% occurring only once. The material was peripheral blood mononuclear cells (PBMCs), obtained at baseline. This receptor was identified in a human donor with classical Hodgkin lymphoma. The chain couples TRBV5-1 to TRBJ2-7; either TRBD1 or TRBD2 may fit D (6 bases each). The CDR3 nucleotides read TGCGCCAGCAGCCCGGGGGCAGGGAACGAGCAGTACTTC. It codes for CASSPGAGNEQYF.